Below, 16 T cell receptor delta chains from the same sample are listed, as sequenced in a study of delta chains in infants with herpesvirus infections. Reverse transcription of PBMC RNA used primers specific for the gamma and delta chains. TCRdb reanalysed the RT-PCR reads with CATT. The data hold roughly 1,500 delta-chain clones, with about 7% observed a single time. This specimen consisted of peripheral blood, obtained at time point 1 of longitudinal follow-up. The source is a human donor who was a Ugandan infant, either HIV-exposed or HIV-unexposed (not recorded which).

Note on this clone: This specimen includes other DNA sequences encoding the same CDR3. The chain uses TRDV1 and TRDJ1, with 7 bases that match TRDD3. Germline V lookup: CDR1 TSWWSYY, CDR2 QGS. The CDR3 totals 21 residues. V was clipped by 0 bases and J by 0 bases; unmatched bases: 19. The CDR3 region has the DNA TGTGCTCTTGGGGAACTACCGAATACTGGGGCTCCCCCCCATTACACCGATAAACTCATCTTT. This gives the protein CALGELPNTGAPPHYTDKLIF.

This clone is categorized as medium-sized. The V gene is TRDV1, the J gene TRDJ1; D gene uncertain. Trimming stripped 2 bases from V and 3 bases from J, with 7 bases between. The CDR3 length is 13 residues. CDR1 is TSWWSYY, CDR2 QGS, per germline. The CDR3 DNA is TGTGCTCTTGGGGAATCCCAAGCCGATAAACTCATCTTT. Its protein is CALGESQADKLIF.

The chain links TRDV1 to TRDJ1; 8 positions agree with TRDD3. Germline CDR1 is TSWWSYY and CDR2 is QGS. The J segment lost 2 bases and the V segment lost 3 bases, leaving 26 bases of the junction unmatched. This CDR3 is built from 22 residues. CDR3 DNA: TGTGCTCTTGGGGACGGCCTCCCCTACGCCTCAAGTACTGGGGGGGATACCGATAAACTCATCTTT. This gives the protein CALGDGLPYASSTGGDTDKLIF.

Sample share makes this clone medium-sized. CDR3 DNA sequence: TGTGCCTGTGACACCGTCTGGGGGATACGAGACCACGCACAACTCTTCTTT. Translated, it gives CACDTVWGIRDHAQLFF. The chain recombines TRDV2 with TRDJ2, with 12 positions matching TRDD3. Germline V gene sequence: CDR1 GEAIGNYY, CDR2 EKD. J was trimmed by 8 bases and V by 0 bases; bases with no gene match: 9. The CDR3 sequence is 17 residues long.

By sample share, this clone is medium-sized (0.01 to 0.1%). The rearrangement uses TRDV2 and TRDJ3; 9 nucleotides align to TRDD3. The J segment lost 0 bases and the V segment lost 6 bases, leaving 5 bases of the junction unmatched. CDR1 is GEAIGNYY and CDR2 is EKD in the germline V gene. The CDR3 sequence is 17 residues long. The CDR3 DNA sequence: TGTGCCTGTTACCAACTGGGGGACTCCTGGGACACCCGACAGATGTTTTTC. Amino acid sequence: CACYQLGDSWDTRQMFF.

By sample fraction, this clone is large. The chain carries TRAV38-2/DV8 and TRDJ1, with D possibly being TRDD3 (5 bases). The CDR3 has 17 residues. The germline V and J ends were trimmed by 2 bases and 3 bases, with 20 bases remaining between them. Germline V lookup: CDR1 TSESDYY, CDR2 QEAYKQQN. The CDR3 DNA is TGTGCTTATAGGAGTGATGGGGACTCGGGAGAGGCCGATAAACTCATCTTT. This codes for CAYRSDGDSGEADKLIF.

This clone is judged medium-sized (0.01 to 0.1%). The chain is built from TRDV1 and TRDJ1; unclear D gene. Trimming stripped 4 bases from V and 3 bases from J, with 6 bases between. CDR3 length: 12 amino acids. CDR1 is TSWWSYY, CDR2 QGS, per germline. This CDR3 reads CALGALADKLIF. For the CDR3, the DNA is TGTGCTCTTGGGGCGCTAGCCGATAAACTCATCTTT.

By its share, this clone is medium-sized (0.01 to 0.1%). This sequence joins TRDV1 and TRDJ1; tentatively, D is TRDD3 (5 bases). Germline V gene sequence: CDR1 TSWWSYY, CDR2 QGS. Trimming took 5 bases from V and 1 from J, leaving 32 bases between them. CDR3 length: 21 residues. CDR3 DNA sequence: TGTGCTCTTGGGACCCGATTCCAACGAGGGGGGCCTCGATCTATCACCGATAAACTCATCTTT. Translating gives CALGTRFQRGGPRSITDKLIF.

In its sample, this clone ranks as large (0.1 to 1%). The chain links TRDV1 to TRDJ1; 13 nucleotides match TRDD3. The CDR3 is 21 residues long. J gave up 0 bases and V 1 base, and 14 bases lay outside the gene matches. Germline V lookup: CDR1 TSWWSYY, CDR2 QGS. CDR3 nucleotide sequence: TGTGCTCTTGGGGAACACGGAGCTACTGGGGGATACGGACCAGACACCGATAAACTCATCTTT. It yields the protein CALGEHGATGGYGPDTDKLIF.

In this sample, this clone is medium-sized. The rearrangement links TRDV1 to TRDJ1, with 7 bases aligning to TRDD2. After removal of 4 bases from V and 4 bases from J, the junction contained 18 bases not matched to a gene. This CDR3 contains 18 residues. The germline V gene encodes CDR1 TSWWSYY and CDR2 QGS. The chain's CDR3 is CALGGSLPPVIWVDKLIF. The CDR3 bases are TGTGCTCTTGGGGGCTCCCTTCCTCCCGTAATCTGGGTCGATAAACTCATCTTT.

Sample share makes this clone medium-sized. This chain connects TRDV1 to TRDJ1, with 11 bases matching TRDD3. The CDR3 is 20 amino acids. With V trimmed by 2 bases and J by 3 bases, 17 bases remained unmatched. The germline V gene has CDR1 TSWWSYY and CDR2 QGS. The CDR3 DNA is TGTGCTCTTGGGGAAGGGAGACTCCACTGGGGGATAGTAGGTGCCGATAAACTCATCTTT. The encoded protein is CALGEGRLHWGIVGADKLIF.

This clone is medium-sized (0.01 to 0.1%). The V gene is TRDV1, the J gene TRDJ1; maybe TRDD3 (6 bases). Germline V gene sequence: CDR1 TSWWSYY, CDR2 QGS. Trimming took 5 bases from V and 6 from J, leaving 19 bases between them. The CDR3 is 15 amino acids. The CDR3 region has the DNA TGTGCTCTTGGGAAGGTCACTACTGGGAACTATAAACTCATCTTT. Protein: CALGKVTTGNYKLIF.

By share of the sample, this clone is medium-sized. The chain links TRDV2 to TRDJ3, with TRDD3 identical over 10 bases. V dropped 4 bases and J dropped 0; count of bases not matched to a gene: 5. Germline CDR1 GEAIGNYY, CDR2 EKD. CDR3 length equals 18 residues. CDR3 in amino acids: CACDTGGFSSWDTRQMFF. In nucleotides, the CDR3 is TGTGCCTGTGATACTGGGGGATTCAGCTCCTGGGACACCCGACAGATGTTTTTC.

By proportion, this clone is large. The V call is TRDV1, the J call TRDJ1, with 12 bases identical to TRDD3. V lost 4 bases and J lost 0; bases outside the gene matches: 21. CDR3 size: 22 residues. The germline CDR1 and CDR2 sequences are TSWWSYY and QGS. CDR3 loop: CALGALPTIHWGILPYTDKLIF. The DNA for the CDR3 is TGTGCTCTTGGGGCGCTTCCTACGATCCACTGGGGGATACTCCCGTACACCGATAAACTCATCTTT.

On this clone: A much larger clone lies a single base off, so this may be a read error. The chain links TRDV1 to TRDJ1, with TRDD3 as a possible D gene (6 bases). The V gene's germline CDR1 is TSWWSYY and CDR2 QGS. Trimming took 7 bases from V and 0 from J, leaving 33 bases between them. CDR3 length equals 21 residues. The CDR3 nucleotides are TGTGCTCTTGTTATCCCTAGGGGGTACTGGGTGATACGCGCAAACACCGATAAACTCATCTTT. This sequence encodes CALVIPRGYWVIRANTDKLIF.

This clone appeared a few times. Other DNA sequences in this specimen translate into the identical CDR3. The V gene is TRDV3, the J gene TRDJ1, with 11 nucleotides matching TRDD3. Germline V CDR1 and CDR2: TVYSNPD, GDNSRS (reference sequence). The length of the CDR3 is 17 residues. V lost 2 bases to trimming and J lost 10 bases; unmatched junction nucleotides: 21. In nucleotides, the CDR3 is TGTGCCTTTTTCTCCCCTCATACTGGGGGATATGCCCGAGGACTCATCTTT. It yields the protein CAFFSPHTGGYARGLIF.